A single sample gave rise to the 22 T cell receptor beta chains below, sequenced in a study of blood T cell repertoires in COVID-19. Here immunoSEQ multiplex PCR was the method, and the copy in TCRdb shows in-frame clones only, minus some. The sample has over 200,000 clones; more than 70% are singletons. The material sequenced was peripheral blood. The source of these receptors is a woman aged 60-70 years with acute or convalescent COVID-19.

The chain has TRBV7-9 and TRBJ2-3, with D hard to call. The CDR3 has 11 amino acids. V lost 3 bases and J 4 bases, leaving 2 bases between the germline ends. Germline assignment: CDR1 SEHNR and CDR2 FQNEAQ (reference sequence). The CDR3 bases are TGTGCCAGCAGCTTCGCAGATACGCAGTATTTT. Protein product: CASSFADTQYF.

The rearrangement links TRBV10-3 to TRBJ1-5, with TRBD1 matching 7 bases. The CDR3 has 15 amino acids. V was pared by 2 bases and J by 5 bases, with 6 bases of the junction left unmatched. CDR1 ENHRY and CDR2 SYGVKD come from the germline V gene. The CDR3 DNA follows: TGTGCCATCAGTGAGCCTGGGACAGCTCATCAGCCCCAGCATTTT. This sequence encodes CAISEPGTAHQPQHF.

This clone was observed a few times. V is TRBV7-9 and J is TRBJ1-5, with TRBD1 matching over 7 bases. Germline values: CDR1 SEHNR, CDR2 FQNEAQ (reference sequence). The CDR3 runs 16 residues. J lost 2 bases, V lost 1 base, and 5 bases had no gene match. This CDR3 reads CASSLGAGGGNQPQHF. CDR3 bases: TGTGCCAGCAGCTTAGGCGCAGGGGGAGGCAATCAGCCCCAGCATTTT.

In the case of this clone: Other nucleotide sequences from this sample produce the same CDR3. The rearrangement links TRBV24-1 to TRBJ2-3, with 7 bases fitting TRBD1. The CDR3 sequence is 15 residues long. In germline, CDR1 is KGHDR, CDR2 SFDVKD. V was pared by 4 bases and J by 2 bases, with 5 bases of the junction left unmatched. The CDR3 DNA reads as TGTGCCACCAGTGACCCTGGGACAGCCACAGATACGCAGTATTTT. As protein: CATSDPGTATDTQYF.

This clone showed up just a few times. V and J are TRBV30 and TRBJ1-1, with a tentative D call TRBD1 (5 bases). The V end was cut by 4 bases, the J end by 10 bases, with 16 bases between. Germline assignment: CDR1 GTSNPN and CDR2 SVGIG (reference sequence). The CDR3 is 12 residues long. Here the CDR3 DNA reads TGTGCCTGGACTAGGGGTTATAGTGGAGCTTTCTTT. It codes for CAWTRGYSGAFF.

About this clone itself: Other nucleotide sequences in the sample specify the same CDR3. J is TRBJ2-1 and V is TRBV12-3 or TRBV12-4, with D perhaps matching TRBD1 (5 bases). V gave up 4 bases and J gave up 4 bases, with 8 bases separating them. This CDR3 has 13 residues. Here the CDR3 DNA reads TGTGCCAGCAGTTCTCAGGGTTACAATGAGCAGTTCTTC. Protein sequence: CASSSQGYNEQFF.

This clone came up once. This chain uses TRBV5-8 with TRBJ1-4; D is unclear. From germline, CDR1 is SGHTS and CDR2 YDEGEE. CDR3 length equals 17 residues. V was shortened by 0 bases and J by 0 bases, with 12 bases between the two germline ends. The CDR3 nucleotides read TGTGCCAGCAGCTTGGCCCGAGGGATTGCAACTAATGAAAAACTGTTTTTT. Translation gives CASSLARGIATNEKLFF.

V usage is TRBV10-3 and J usage is TRBJ1-1; 10 bases map to TRBD1. Germline V CDR1 and CDR2: ENHRY, SYGVKD. After removal of 6 bases from V and 11 bases from J, the junction contained 9 bases not matched to a gene. The CDR3 is made up of 13 amino acids. The CDR3 is CAIRSVDRGQAFF. The CDR3 DNA follows: TGTGCCATCAGGAGCGTAGACAGGGGGCAGGCTTTCTTT.

V gene TRBV28 combines with J gene TRBJ1-4; D is undetermined. CDR1 and CDR2 (germline): MDHEN, SYDVKM. This CDR3 region has 14 residues. Trimming left V 3 bases short and J 0 bases short, with 5 bases between. CDR3 in amino acids: CASSFFPTNEKLFF. DNA for the CDR3: TGTGCCAGCAGTTTCTTTCCAACTAATGAAAAACTGTTTTTT.

V is TRBV5-6 and J is TRBJ1-1; 7 positions match TRBD1. The CDR3 consists of 15 residues. After removal of 4 bases from V and 2 bases from J, the junction contained 8 bases not matched to a gene. Germline CDR1 reads SGHDT; CDR2 reads YYEEEE. CDR3 coding DNA: TGTGCCAGCAGCAAGGACAGGTGGGAAAACACTGAAGCTTTCTTT. Translation gives CASSKDRWENTEAFF.

V gene TRBV3-1 (or the pseudogene TRBV3-2) combines with J gene TRBJ1-5; TRBD1 aligns across 7 bases. CDR3 size: 14 residues. V gave up 5 bases and J gave up 3 bases; unmatched junction bases: 4. The V gene's germline CDR1 is LGHDT and CDR2 YNNKEL (reference sequence). CDR3 loop: CASSLQGYNQPQHF. CDR3 nucleotide sequence: TGTGCCAGCAGCTTACAGGGGTACAATCAGCCCCAGCATTTT.

The V gene is TRBV7-2, the J gene TRBJ1-1; maybe TRBD1 (6 bases). Germline values: CDR1 SGHTA, CDR2 FQGNSA. V lost 2 bases and J 8 bases, leaving 21 bases between the germline ends. The CDR3 has 16 amino acids. This chain's CDR3 is CASSLSASSGGYEAFF. CDR3 bases: TGTGCCAGCAGCTTATCCGCGTCATCGGGGGGCTACGAAGCTTTCTTT.

J is TRBJ1-2 and V is TRBV11-2; TRBD1 might be the D (6 bases). Germline assignment: CDR1 SGHAT and CDR2 FQNNGV. Trimming pared 1 base from V and 2 bases from J, leaving 14 bases between. The CDR3 has 16 amino acids. The CDR3 protein is CASSLGIGGANYGYTF. CDR3 DNA sequence: TGTGCCAGCAGCTTAGGGATCGGGGGGGCGAACTATGGCTACACCTTC.

The rearrangement joins TRBV9 to TRBJ1-1; 8 nucleotides agree with TRBD1. V gave up 0 bases and J gave up 4 bases; unmatched junction bases: 5. The CDR3 extends over 15 amino acids. Germline V gene lookup returns CDR1 SGDLS and CDR2 YYNGEE. The CDR3 region has the DNA TGTGCCAGCAGCGTAGTTTCAGGGGGCTCCACTGAAGCTTTCTTT. This translates into CASSVVSGGSTEAFF. Filled out from reference TRBV9 and TRBJ1-1, the complete variable domain reads DSGVTQTPKHLITATGQRVTLRCSPRSGDLSVYWYQQSLDQGLQFLIQYYNGEERAKGNILERFSAQQFPDLHSELNLSSLELGDSALYFCASSVVSGGSTEAFFGQGTRLTVV.

V gene TRBV27 combines with J gene TRBJ1-5; D not resolved. Deletions cut 3 bases from V and 6 bases from J, with 6 bases between. Per the germline V gene, CDR1 is MNHEY and CDR2 is SMNVEV (reference sequence). This CDR3 comprises 12 residues. The CDR3: CASSFRGQPQHF. The CDR3 DNA follows: TGTGCCAGCAGTTTTCGAGGTCAGCCCCAGCATTTT.

In DNA form, the CDR3 reads TGTGCCAGCAGCTACGGAACGGGATTTGGTGAGCAGTTCTTC. It is translated as CASSYGTGFGEQFF. The gene calls are TRBV5-6 and TRBJ2-1, with D tentatively TRBD2 (5 bases). The ends were cut back, 3 bases at V and 9 bases at J, with 16 bases in the middle. The CDR3 has 14 amino acids. Germline loops: CDR1 SGHDT, CDR2 YYEEEE. Full variable domain (missing parts from reference TRBV5-6 and TRBJ2-1): DAGVTQSPTHLIKTRGQQVTLRCSPKSGHDTVSWYQQALGQGPQFIFQYYEEEERQRGNFPDRFSGHQFPNYSSELNVNALLLGDSALYLCASSYGTGFGEQFFGPGTRLTVL.

J is TRBJ2-7 and V is TRBV5-6; D is perhaps TRBD1 (6 bases). This CDR3 spans 15 amino acids. Looked up from germline, CDR1 is SGHDT and CDR2 is YYEEEE. Between the trimmed V and J ends, which lost 4 bases and 5 bases, there was a span of 19 bases. The CDR3 DNA sequence: TGTGCCAGCAGCCCGAGGAGAACCACAGGGAACGAGCAGTACTTC. Residues: CASSPRRTTGNEQYF.

V is TRBV5-1 and J is TRBJ2-2; D may be TRBD2 (7 bases). CDR1 and CDR2 from the germline V gene are SGHRS and YFSETQ. Trimming removed 4 bases at V and 6 bases at J, with 16 bases between. CDR3 size: 15 residues. The CDR3 spells CASSPGGGASGELFF. CDR3 sequence (DNA): TGCGCCAGCAGCCCTGGCGGGGGCGCATCCGGGGAGCTGTTTTTT.

The chain is built from TRBV4-1 and TRBJ1-5, with TRBD1 matching over 9 bases. This CDR3 contains 16 residues. Germline V gives CDR1 MGHRA, CDR2 YSYEKL. V trimming: 4 bases; J trimming: 6 bases; junction bases outside the gene matches: 10. The DNA of the CDR3 is TGCGCCAGCAGCCCTCCCGGGACAGGGACGGGTCAGCCCCAGCATTTT. This sequence encodes CASSPPGTGTGQPQHF.

V gene TRBV25-1 combines with J gene TRBJ1-2, with 7 positions matching TRBD1. The germline V gene has CDR1 MGHDK and CDR2 SYGVNS. J lost 4 bases, V lost 4 bases, and 6 bases had no gene match. CDR3 length: 14 residues. The CDR3 here is CASSGYDRVYGYTF. The CDR3 DNA sequence: TGTGCCAGCAGTGGATACGACAGGGTCTATGGCTACACCTTC.

V and J are TRBV27 and TRBJ2-5; possibly TRBD2 for D (7 bases). Trimming left V 3 bases short and J 3 bases short, with 11 bases between. The CDR3 is made up of 14 amino acids. Per the germline V gene, CDR1 is MNHEY and CDR2 is SMNVEV (reference sequence). The CDR3 spells CASSLLGGEETQYF. The CDR3 DNA follows: TGTGCCAGCAGTTTGTTAGGGGGGGAAGAGACCCAGTACTTC.

This sequence joins TRBV11-2 and TRBJ2-7; 10 nucleotides line up with TRBD2. V lost 5 bases, J lost 6 bases, and 10 bases stayed unmatched. The CDR3 contains 15 residues. Germline assignment: CDR1 SGHAT and CDR2 FQNNGV. In DNA form, the CDR3 reads TGTGCCAGCAGCACGATAGCGGGAGGTCTAGGCGAGCAGTACTTC. Translating it yields CASSTIAGGLGEQYF.